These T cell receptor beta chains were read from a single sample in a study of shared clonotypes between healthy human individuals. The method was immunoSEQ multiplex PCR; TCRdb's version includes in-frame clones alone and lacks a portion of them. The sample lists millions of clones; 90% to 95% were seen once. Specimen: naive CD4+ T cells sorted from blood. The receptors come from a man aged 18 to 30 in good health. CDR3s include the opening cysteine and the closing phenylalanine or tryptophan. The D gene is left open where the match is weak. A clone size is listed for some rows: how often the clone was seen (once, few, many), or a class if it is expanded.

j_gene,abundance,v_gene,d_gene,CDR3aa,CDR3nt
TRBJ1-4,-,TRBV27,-,CASSRGAEKLFF,TGTGCCAGCAGCCGCGGGGCAGAAAAACTGTTTTTT
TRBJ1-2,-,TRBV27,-,CASSQAGPNYGYTF,TGTGCCAGCAGTCAGGCAGGACCTAACTATGGCTACACCTTC
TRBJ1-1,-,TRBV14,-,CASSAHGPTNTEAFF,TGTGCCAGCAGTGCTCATGGGCCGACAAACACTGAAGCTTTCTTT
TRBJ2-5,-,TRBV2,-,CASSVERETQYF,TGTGCCAGCAGTGTTGAGAGGGAGACCCAGTACTTC
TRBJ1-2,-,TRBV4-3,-,CASSQDLTEGGYTF,TGCGCCAGCAGCCAAGATTTGACCGAGGGTGGCTACACCTTC
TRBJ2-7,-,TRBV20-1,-,CSARDYEQYF,TGCAGTGCTCGTGACTACGAGCAGTACTTC
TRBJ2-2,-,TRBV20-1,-,CSATAGGELFF,TGCAGTGCAACGGCCGGAGGGGAGCTGTTTTTT
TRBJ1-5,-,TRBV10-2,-,CASSPVGNQPQHF,TGCGCCAGCAGTCCAGTTGGTAATCAGCCCCAGCATTTT
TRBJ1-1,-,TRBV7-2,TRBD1,CASSLEGAGEAFF,TGTGCCAGCAGCTTAGAGGGGGCAGGTGAAGCTTTCTTT
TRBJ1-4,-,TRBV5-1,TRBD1,CASSLSRGQGAHEKLFF,TGCGCCAGCAGCCTCTCCCGGGGGCAGGGGGCACACGAAAAACTGTTTTTT
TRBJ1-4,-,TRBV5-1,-,CASSLETNEKLFF,TGCGCCAGCAGCTTGGAAACTAATGAAAAACTGTTTTTT
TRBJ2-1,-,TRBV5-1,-,CASSRGANEQFF,TGCGCCAGCAGTAGGGGGGCGAATGAGCAGTTCTTC
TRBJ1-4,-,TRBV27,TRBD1,CASSPYRDRGPKLFF,TGTGCCAGCAGTCCATACCGGGACAGGGGCCCAAAACTGTTTTTT
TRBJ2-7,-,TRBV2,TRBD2,CASSELAGTLGEQYF,TGTGCCAGCAGTGAACTAGCGGGGACCCTGGGGGAGCAGTACTTC
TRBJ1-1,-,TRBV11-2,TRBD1,CASSTRDRAPEAFF,TGTGCCAGCAGCACCAGAGACAGGGCCCCTGAAGCTTTCTTT
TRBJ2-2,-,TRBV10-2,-,CASSEIFQGGPGELFF,TGCGCCAGCAGTGAGATCTTTCAGGGTGGACCCGGGGAGCTGTTTTTT
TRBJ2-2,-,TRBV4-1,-,CASSQGSAVRELFF,TGCGCCAGCAGCCAAGGGTCGGCAGTAAGGGAGCTGTTTTTT
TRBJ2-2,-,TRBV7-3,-,CASSLIFGSGELFF,TGTGCCAGCAGCTTAATTTTCGGGTCCGGGGAGCTGTTTTTT
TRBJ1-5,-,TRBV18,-,CASSTGKQPQHF,TGTGCCAGCTCCACGGGGAAGCAGCCCCAGCATTTT
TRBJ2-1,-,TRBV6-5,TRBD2,CASSYGGTSGKNEQFF,TGTGCCAGCAGTTACGGGGGGACTAGCGGGAAAAATGAGCAGTTCTTC
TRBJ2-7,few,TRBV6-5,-,CASMARPGTNEQYF,TGTGCCAGCATGGCGAGGCCCGGGACCAACGAGCAGTACTTC
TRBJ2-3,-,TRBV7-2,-,CASSLVRGADTQYF,TGTGCCAGCAGCTTGGTCAGGGGAGCAGATACGCAGTATTTT
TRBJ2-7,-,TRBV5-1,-,CASSLEGTNYEQYF,TGCGCCAGCAGCTTGGAGGGGACCAACTACGAGCAGTACTTC
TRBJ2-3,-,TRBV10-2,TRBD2,CASRELAGGIDTQYF,TGCGCCAGCAGAGAACTAGCGGGGGGGATAGATACGCAGTATTTT
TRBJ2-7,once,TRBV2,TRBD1,CASLLRDRLYF,TGTGCCAGCCTACTCCGGGACAGGCTGTACTTC
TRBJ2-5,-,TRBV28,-,CASSWEDLGRETQYF,TGTGCCAGCAGTTGGGAAGATCTGGGTCGAGAGACCCAGTACTTC
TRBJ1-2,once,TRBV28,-,CASSNTESGYTF,TGTGCCAGCAGCAACACGGAGAGCGGCTACACCTTC
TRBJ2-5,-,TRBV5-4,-,CASSSGGVEETQYF,TGTGCCAGCAGCTCGGGCGGGGTCGAAGAGACCCAGTACTTC
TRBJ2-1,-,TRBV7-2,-,CASSSGLINEQFF,TGTGCCAGCAGCTCCGGACTAATCAATGAGCAGTTCTTC
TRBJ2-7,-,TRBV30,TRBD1,CAWTGQVYEQYF,TGTGCCTGGACCGGACAGGTTTACGAGCAGTACTTC
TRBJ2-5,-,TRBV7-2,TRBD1,CASSLGMRTGKETQYF,TGTGCCAGCAGCTTAGGTATGCGGACAGGGAAAGAGACCCAGTACTTC
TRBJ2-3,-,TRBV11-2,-,CASSISLALSTDTQYF,TGTGCCAGCAGCATCAGCCTAGCACTGAGCACAGATACGCAGTATTTT
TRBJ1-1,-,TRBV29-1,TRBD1,CSVVWRDRTTEAFF,TGCAGCGTTGTTTGGCGGGACAGAACCACTGAAGCTTTCTTT
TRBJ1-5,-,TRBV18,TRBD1,CASSRTGGQPQHF,TGTGCCAGCTCACGGACAGGGGGTCAGCCCCAGCATTTT
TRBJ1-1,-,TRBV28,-,CASSSPGAARGTEAFF,TGTGCCAGCAGTTCCCCAGGGGCCGCTAGGGGGACTGAAGCTTTCTTT
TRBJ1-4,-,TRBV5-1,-,CASSITTNEKLFF,TGCGCCAGCAGTATTACAACTAATGAAAAACTGTTTTTT
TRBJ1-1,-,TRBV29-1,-,CSVKGLNLNTEAFF,TGCAGCGTTAAAGGACTGAATTTGAACACTGAAGCTTTCTTT
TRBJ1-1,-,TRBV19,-,CASSLPNTEAFF,TGTGCCAGTAGCCTCCCGAACACTGAAGCTTTCTTT
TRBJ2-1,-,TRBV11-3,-,CASSLSNNEQFF,TGTGCCAGCAGCTTATCTAACAATGAGCAGTTCTTC
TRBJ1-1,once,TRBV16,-,CASSHSRWEAEAFF,TGTGCCAGCAGCCATAGCCGGTGGGAAGCTGAAGCTTTCTTT
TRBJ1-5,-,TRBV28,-,CASSRGDSSNQPQHF,TGTGCCAGCAGTCGGGGGGATTCTAGCAATCAGCCCCAGCATTTT
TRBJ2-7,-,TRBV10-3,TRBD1,CAIRKGQGEYEQYF,TGTGCCATCAGAAAGGGACAGGGGGAATACGAGCAGTACTTC
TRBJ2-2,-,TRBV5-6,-,CASTLLGSGNTGELFF,TGTGCCAGCACCTTGCTGGGTAGCGGTAACACCGGGGAGCTGTTTTTT
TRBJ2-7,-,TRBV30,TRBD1,CAWSVGLTGSHEQYF,TGTGCCTGGAGTGTGGGATTGACAGGGTCTCACGAGCAGTACTTC
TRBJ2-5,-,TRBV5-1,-,CASSLKRMRETQYF,TGCGCCAGCAGCTTGAAGAGGATGAGAGAGACCCAGTACTTC
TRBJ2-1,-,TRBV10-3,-,CAIRVGAGGYNEQFF,TGTGCCATCCGTGTAGGAGCTGGGGGTTACAATGAGCAGTTCTTC
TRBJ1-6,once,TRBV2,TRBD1,CASTRQGDSNSPLHF,TGTGCCAGCACCCGTCAGGGGGATAGTAATTCACCCCTCCACTTT